This T cell receptor beta chain comes out of a study of tumor-infiltrating lymphocytes in primary liver carcinoma. CDR3 length equals 14 residues. CDR1 and CDR2 from the germline V gene are SGHAT and FQNNGV. With a constant-region primer, TCR beta cDNA was made from 450 to 500 ng of total RNA. Library construction for TCR beta comprised three nested multiplex PCR rounds performed with slightly modified ARM-PCR. Amplification in the first two PCR rounds was performed using TRBV1-TRBV30 forward primers and a C-beta reverse primer for around 9 cycles each. In TCRdb, the multiplex PCR reads were re-called with MiXCR into one record per CDR3 protein. The data hold fewer than 350,000 distinct CDR3 sequences, with almost 65% observed a single time. On this clonotype itself: One end of the junction is discordant with germline, which a read error may explain.

For blood RNA, unsorted whole blood served as the source, and germline DNA was extracted too. V usage is TRBV11-2 and J usage is TRBJ1-1; D gene ambiguous. Source material: peripheral blood. The clonotype originates from a man aged 35 to 55 with primary liver carcinoma and hepatitis B virus infection. The CDR3 region has the DNA TGTGCCAGCAGCTTAAGCCAGTCGAACACTGAAGCTTCCTTT. Residues: CASSLSQSNTEASF. The full variable domain, its missing parts supplied by reference TRBV11-2 and TRBJ1-1, is EAGVAQSPRYKIIEKRQSVAFWCNPISGHATLYWYQQILGQGPKLLIQFQNNGVVDDSQLPKDRFSAERLKGVDSTLKIQPAKLEDSAVYLCASSLSQSNTEASFGQGTRLTVV.